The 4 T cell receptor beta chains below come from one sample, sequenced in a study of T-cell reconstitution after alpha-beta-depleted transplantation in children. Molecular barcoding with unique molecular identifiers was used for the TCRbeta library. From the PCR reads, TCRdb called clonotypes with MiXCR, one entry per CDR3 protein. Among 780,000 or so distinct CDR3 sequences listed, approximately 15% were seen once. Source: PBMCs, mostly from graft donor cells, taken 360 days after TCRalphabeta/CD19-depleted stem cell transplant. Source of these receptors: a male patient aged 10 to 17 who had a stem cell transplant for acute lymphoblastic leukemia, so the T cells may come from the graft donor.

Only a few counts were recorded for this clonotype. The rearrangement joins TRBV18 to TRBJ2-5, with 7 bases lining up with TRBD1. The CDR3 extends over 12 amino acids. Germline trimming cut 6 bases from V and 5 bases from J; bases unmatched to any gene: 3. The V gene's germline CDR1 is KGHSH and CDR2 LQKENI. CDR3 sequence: CASSKDRETQYF. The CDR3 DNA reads TGTGCCAGCTCCAAGGACAGGGAGACCCAGTACTTC.

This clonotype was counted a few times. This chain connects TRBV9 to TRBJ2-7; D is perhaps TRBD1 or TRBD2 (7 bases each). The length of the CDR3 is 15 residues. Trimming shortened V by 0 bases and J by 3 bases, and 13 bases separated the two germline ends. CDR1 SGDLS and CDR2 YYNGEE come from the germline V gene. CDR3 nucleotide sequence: TGTGCCAGCAGCGTAGAACCAGGGGGGGGCTACGAGCAGTACTTC. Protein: CASSVEPGGGYEQYF.

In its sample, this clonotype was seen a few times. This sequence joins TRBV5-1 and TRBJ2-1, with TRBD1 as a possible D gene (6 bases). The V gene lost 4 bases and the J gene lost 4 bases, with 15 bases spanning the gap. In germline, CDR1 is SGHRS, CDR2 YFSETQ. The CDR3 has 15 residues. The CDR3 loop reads CASSLNRARYNEQFF. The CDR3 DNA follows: TGCGCCAGCAGCCTAAACAGGGCCCGGTACAATGAGCAGTTCTTC.

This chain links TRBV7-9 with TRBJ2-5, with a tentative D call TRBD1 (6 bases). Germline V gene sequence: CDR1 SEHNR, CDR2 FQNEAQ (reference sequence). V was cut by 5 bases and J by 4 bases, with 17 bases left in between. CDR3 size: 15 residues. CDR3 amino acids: CASSVRGQFRETQYF. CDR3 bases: TGTGCCAGCAGCGTAAGAGGACAGTTCAGAGAGACCCAGTACTTC.